These 2 T cell receptor beta chains share one sample of origin, sequenced in a study of blood T cell repertoires in COVID-19. Clones were sequenced by immunoSEQ multiplex PCR, and TCRdb holds only the in-frame ones, with some missing. The profile shows approximately 120,000 clones, approximately 82% of them singletons. The sample was peripheral blood. The receptors shown here come from an older woman with acute or convalescent COVID-19.

The J gene is TRBJ2-7, the V gene TRBV5-5; D is uncertain. The CDR3 consists of 14 residues. Trimming took off 2 bases at V and 4 bases at J, with 13 bases between the two ends. Per the germline V gene, CDR1 is SGHKS and CDR2 is YYEKEE (reference sequence). The CDR3, as DNA: TGTGCCAGCAGCTTTTCCGAGACACCATACGAGCAGTACTTC. This codes for CASSFSETPYEQYF.

The chain joins TRBV9 to TRBJ2-1; 9 bases align to TRBD2. CDR3 length: 15 amino acids. V lost 3 bases and J lost 0; bases outside the gene matches: 1. Germline CDR1 SGDLS, CDR2 YYNGEE. CDR3 in amino acids: CASSETSGSYNEQFF. Written as DNA, the CDR3 is TGTGCCAGCAGCGAGACTAGCGGCTCCTACAATGAGCAGTTCTTC.